This T cell receptor beta chain stems from a study of blood T cell repertoires in COVID-19. Study-wide context: PBMCs, B-cell-depleted T cells, or T cells provided the cDNA or gDNA that made up the material.

Clones were read by immunoSEQ multiplex PCR, and TCRdb kept only the in-frame ones, dropping some. The table includes about 200,000 clones, approximately 85% detected once. Germline CDR1 reads DFQATT; CDR2 reads SNEGSKA (reference sequence). This CDR3 is 11 amino acids long. Trimming stripped 6 bases from V and 1 base from J, with 5 bases between. V gene TRBV20-1 combines with J gene TRBJ2-3, with D possibly TRBD1 on 5 matching bases. The sample was peripheral blood. The sequence came from a woman older than 75 with COVID-19, enrolled during active disease. CDR3 DNA: TGCAGTGCCAGGGGCACAGATACGCAGTATTTT. Its translation: CSARGTDTQYF.